The clone carrying this T cell receptor (beta chain) has at least ten counts. Using its own MiXCR run on the 5' RACE reads, TCRdb lists one record per CDR3 protein. The repertoire holds some 54,000 distinct CDR3 sequences, with 10% as singletons. The source of the sample is a study of early T cells in non-severe SARS-CoV-2 infection. Germline assignment: CDR1 ENHRY and CDR2 SYGVKD. Deletions cut 6 bases from V and 3 bases from J, with 11 bases between. CDR3 length equals 13 residues. The material sequenced was whole blood. This receptor was identified in an adult who was a healthcare worker with PCR-confirmed SARS-CoV-2 infection or an uninfected control (not recorded which). The V call is TRBV10-3, the J call TRBJ2-5, with D perhaps matching TRBD2 (6 bases). CDR3: CAIRGRSEETQYF. The CDR3 bases are TGTGCCATCAGGGGGAGGTCCGAAGAGACCCAGTACTTC.